This TCR beta chain is drawn from a study of T cell responses to AZD1222 COVID-19 vaccine. This clone has a handful of counts. Its antigen is unknown. Germline CDR1 reads LNHDA; CDR2 reads SQIVND (reference sequence). This CDR3 region has 16 residues. Trimming left V 6 bases short and J 5 bases short, with 21 bases between. Study-level results: The study found Spike-specific TCR breadth and depth rose after two AZD1222 doses.

The table came from immunoSEQ multiplex PCR; TCRdb's copy has only in-frame clones and leaves some out. Of about 140,000 clones listed, around 90% are singletons. Here the sequenced sample was peripheral blood, taken on day 0 of AZD1222 vaccination. This receptor was taken from an adult in good health. V and J are TRBV19 and TRBJ2-3, with D possibly TRBD2 on 7 matching bases. Here the CDR3 DNA reads TGTGCCAGTAGCACCGCCGCGGGGGCCGTAAAAGATACGCAGTATTTT. Translating it yields CASSTAAGAVKDTQYF. Complete variable domain (other parts from reference TRBV19 and TRBJ2-3): DGGITQSPKYLFRKEGQNVTLSCEQNLNHDAMYWYRQDPGQGLRLIYYSQIVNDFQKGDIAEGYSVSREKKESFPLTVTSAQKNPTAFYLCASSTAAGAVKDTQYFGPGTRLTVL.